What follows are 6 T cell receptor beta chains derived from one specimen sequenced in a study of T cells after posttransplantation cyclophosphamide (dated by TCRdb to about 2016). Library prep was done by the immunoSEQ multiplex PCR assay. TCRdb limited this immuneACCESS table to in-frame rearrangements with V and J called. A share of clones is missing; checked studies link under half to unresolved V genes, and the rest is unexplained. Here the sample has roughly 20,000 clones; roughly 98% occur a single time. The ten largest clones take up under 0.15% of the sample. The sequenced sample was naive CD8+ T cells sorted from PBMCs. The receptors here all came from a man between 35 and 55 years old in good health, CMV-negative, and a related stem cell transplant donor.

The J gene is TRBJ2-7, the V gene TRBV5-5; 9 bases agree with TRBD2. V shed 4 bases and J 6 bases; nucleotides not matched to a gene: 8. Germline assignment: CDR1 SGHKS and CDR2 YYEKEE (reference sequence). This CDR3 has 14 residues. This chain's CDR3 is CASSLPGLASEQYF. In DNA form, the CDR3 reads TGTGCCAGCAGCCTCCCGGGACTAGCCTCCGAGCAGTACTTC.

The chain couples TRBV6-1 to TRBJ1-1; D remains unclear. The CDR3 is 15 residues long. Trimming took off 0 bases at V and 2 bases at J, with 10 bases between the two ends. Germline lookup yields CDR1 MNHNS and CDR2 SASEGT. In DNA form, the CDR3 reads TGTGCCAGCAGTGAAGCTCGAGAAATCAACACTGAAGCTTTCTTT. It encodes CASSEAREINTEAFF.

The CDR3 spells CSGVPGQGAGAGELFF. CDR3 sequence (DNA): TGCAGCGGCGTCCCGGGACAGGGAGCGGGGGCCGGGGAGCTGTTTTTT. This sequence joins TRBV29-1 and TRBJ2-2, with D possibly TRBD1 on 9 matching bases. This CDR3 spans 16 amino acids. The germline V and J ends were trimmed by 7 bases and 6 bases, with 24 bases remaining between them. The V gene's germline CDR1 is SQVTM and CDR2 ANQGSEA.

A single count supports this clone. CDR3 DNA: TGTGCCAGCAGTTTATCGTTAGAGTCCTACGAGCAGTACTTC. Protein sequence: CASSLSLESYEQYF. The chain employs TRBV27 and TRBJ2-7; D gene uncertain. The CDR3 loop spans 14 amino acids. Germline V gene sequence: CDR1 MNHEY, CDR2 SMNVEV (reference sequence). Trimming removed 0 bases at V and 1 base at J, with 7 bases between.

This clone has a single count. CDR3 nucleotides: TGTGCCAGCAGTGGGGGACAGGTAATCAATCAGCCCCAGCATTTT. Encoded protein: CASSGGQVINQPQHF. This chain joins TRBV2 and TRBJ1-5; TRBD1 matches 8 bases. CDR3 length equals 15 residues. Germline values: CDR1 SNHLY, CDR2 FYNNEI. J was trimmed by 3 bases and V by 4 bases; bases with no gene match: 5.

V gene TRBV18 combines with J gene TRBJ2-3; TRBD1 agrees at 8 bases. V lost 6 bases and J lost 1; bases outside the gene matches: 15. This CDR3 has 18 amino acids. Germline lookup yields CDR1 KGHSH and CDR2 LQKENI. The CDR3 DNA reads as TGTGCCAGCTCGCCTACTGAGTTAAAACAGGGGGGCACAGATACGCAGTATTTT. Residues: CASSPTELKQGGTDTQYF.